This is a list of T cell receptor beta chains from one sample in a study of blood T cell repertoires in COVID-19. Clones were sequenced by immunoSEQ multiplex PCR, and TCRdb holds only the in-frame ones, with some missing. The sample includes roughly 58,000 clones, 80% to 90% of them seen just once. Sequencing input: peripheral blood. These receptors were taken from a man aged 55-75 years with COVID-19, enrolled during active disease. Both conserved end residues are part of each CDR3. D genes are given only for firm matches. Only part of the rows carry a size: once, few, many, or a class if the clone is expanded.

DNA: TGTGCCAGCAGCTTGGGCAGGTCGAACACCGGGGAGCTGTTTTTT; CDR3: CASSLGRSNTGELFF; D: -; J: TRBJ2-2; V: TRBV7-3; size: few; length: 15
DNA: TGTGCCAGCAGCGCCTCGACTAGCGGGGAACCCGAGCAGTACTTC; CDR3: CASSASTSGEPEQYF; D: TRBD2; J: TRBJ2-7; V: TRBV13; size: -; length: 15
DNA: TGTGCCAGCAGTTTATGGACCGGGACAGGGGCGGAAGCTTTCTTT; CDR3: CASSLWTGTGAEAFF; D: TRBD1; J: TRBJ1-1; V: TRBV27; size: once; length: 15
DNA: TGTGCCAGCAGCCGCTCGGGACAGGGGGCGTCAGGTACGCAGTATTTT; CDR3: CASSRSGQGASGTQYF; D: TRBD1; J: TRBJ2-3; V: TRBV5-4; size: -; length: 16
DNA: TGTGCCAGCAGCACAAACAGGTTCGACTATGGCTACACCTTC; CDR3: CASSTNRFDYGYTF; D: -; J: TRBJ1-2; V: TRBV12-1; size: -; length: 14
DNA: TGCGCCAGCAACCCGACCGGGACAGGGAATGGCTACACCTTC; CDR3: CASNPTGTGNGYTF; D: TRBD1; J: TRBJ1-2; V: TRBV5-1; size: -; length: 14
DNA: TGTGCCAGCAGCCAGACAGGGGGCATCTTATCAGGCTACACCTTC; CDR3: CASSQTGGILSGYTF; D: TRBD1; J: TRBJ1-2; V: TRBV5-4; size: -; length: 15
DNA: TGCGCCAGCAGCTTGGTCAGGGGCACAGATACGCAGTATTTT; CDR3: CASSLVRGTDTQYF; D: -; J: TRBJ2-3; V: TRBV5-1; size: -; length: 14
DNA: TGCGCCAGCTCGGGGGGGGGCCTCCTTGAGACCCAGTACTTC; CDR3: CASSGGGLLETQYF; D: TRBD2; J: TRBJ2-5; V: TRBV10-1; size: -; length: 14
DNA: TGCAGCGTACGGGAGGGCCCCAATGAGCAGTTCTTC; CDR3: CSVREGPNEQFF; D: TRBD2; J: TRBJ2-1; V: TRBV29-1; size: -; length: 12
DNA: TGTGCCAGCAGCTTACCTAGCGGGGGGAGAGGGGCAGAGACCCAGTACTTC; CDR3: CASSLPSGGRGAETQYF; D: TRBD2; J: TRBJ2-5; V: TRBV7-6; size: -; length: 17
DNA: TGTGCCAGCAGTTTATATGGGACAGCGTACGAGCAGTACTTC; CDR3: CASSLYGTAYEQYF; D: TRBD1; J: TRBJ2-7; V: TRBV27; size: -; length: 14
DNA: TGTGCCAGCAGCTTAGATGGGCAGATGAACACTGAAGCTTTCTTT; CDR3: CASSLDGQMNTEAFF; D: -; J: TRBJ1-1; V: TRBV7-9; size: few; length: 15
DNA: TGTGCCAGCAGCTTTATTAGGACAGGGGCGACCGGGGAGCTGTTTTTT; CDR3: CASSFIRTGATGELFF; D: TRBD1; J: TRBJ2-2; V: TRBV13; size: -; length: 16
DNA: TGTGCCAGCAGCTTCAGGACAGGGGGGACCGGGGAGCTGTTTTTT; CDR3: CASSFRTGGTGELFF; D: TRBD1; J: TRBJ2-2; V: TRBV7-2; size: -; length: 15
DNA: TGTGCCAGCAGTGAAGCGCAGGCTCAGCCCCAGCATTTT; CDR3: CASSEAQAQPQHF; D: -; J: TRBJ1-5; V: TRBV6-1; size: -; length: 13
DNA: TGTGCCAGCAGCTTGGTAGGGGGTTACACCGGGGAGCTGTTTTTT; CDR3: CASSLVGGYTGELFF; D: -; J: TRBJ2-2; V: TRBV7-9; size: -; length: 15
DNA: TGTGCCAGCAGCAGGGGGGACACTGAAGCTTTCTTT; CDR3: CASSRGDTEAFF; D: TRBD1; J: TRBJ1-1; V: TRBV6-5; size: -; length: 12
DNA: TGTGCCAGCAACAAACGGCGGGACCCCCCCTACAATGAGCAGTTCTTC; CDR3: CASNKRRDPPYNEQFF; D: -; J: TRBJ2-1; V: TRBV27; size: -; length: 16
DNA: TGTGCCAGCAGCCCTTATGGGCGGGGGGCCAGGGTAACCGGGGAGCTGTTTTTT; CDR3: CASSPYGRGARVTGELFF; D: TRBD2; J: TRBJ2-2; V: TRBV2; size: -; length: 18
DNA: TGTGCCAGCAGCGACAGGGGTCTTATGAACACTGAAGCTTTCTTT; CDR3: CASSDRGLMNTEAFF; D: TRBD1; J: TRBJ1-1; V: TRBV6-6; size: -; length: 15
DNA: TGTGCCAGCTCACCACGGATGGGGCCTGATTCACCCCTCCACTTT; CDR3: CASSPRMGPDSPLHF; D: -; J: TRBJ1-6; V: TRBV18; size: -; length: 15
DNA: TGTGCCAGCAGACAGGCTTACGGTGAGCAGTTCTTC; CDR3: CASRQAYGEQFF; D: -; J: TRBJ2-1; V: TRBV6-5; size: -; length: 12
DNA: TGCAGCGTTATTACCCGACTAGCGGGGTCATCAGATACGCAGTATTTT; CDR3: CSVITRLAGSSDTQYF; D: TRBD2; J: TRBJ2-3; V: TRBV29-1; size: few; length: 16
DNA: TGTGCCAGCAGCCAAGTGGCAGGGTTAGCGACCCAGTACTTC; CDR3: CASSQVAGLATQYF; D: -; J: TRBJ2-5; V: TRBV7-3; size: -; length: 14
DNA: TGTGCCAGCAGCTCCCAGGGGCAGCCCCAGCATTTT; CDR3: CASSSQGQPQHF; D: -; J: TRBJ1-5; V: TRBV11-2; size: once; length: 12
DNA: TGTGCCAGCAGTTACGGGACAGGGAAAAACGAGCAGTACTTC; CDR3: CASSYGTGKNEQYF; D: TRBD1; J: TRBJ2-7; V: TRBV6-2/TRBV6-3; size: -; length: 14
DNA: TGTGCCATCAGTGAGTCGATTGGGGGGGCTAACAATGAGCAGTTCTTC; CDR3: CAISESIGGANNEQFF; D: -; J: TRBJ2-1; V: TRBV10-3; size: -; length: 16
DNA: TGCACCCTCCGGCTAGCGGGATCGGATGAGCAGTTCTTC; CDR3: CTLRLAGSDEQFF; D: TRBD2; J: TRBJ2-1; V: TRBV29-1; size: few; length: 13
DNA: TGTGCCTGGGGCAGCGGGAGGGCCAGGAATACGCAGTATTTT; CDR3: CAWGSGRARNTQYF; D: TRBD2; J: TRBJ2-3; V: TRBV30; size: -; length: 14
DNA: TGTGCCAGCAGTTTTTCAGCGGATACGCAGTATTTT; CDR3: CASSFSADTQYF; D: -; J: TRBJ2-3; V: TRBV12-3/TRBV12-4; size: -; length: 12
DNA: TGTGCCAGCAGCGACCAAGGGGGAAGTGGAAACACCATATATTTT; CDR3: CASSDQGGSGNTIYF; D: -; J: TRBJ1-3; V: TRBV6-5; size: -; length: 15
DNA: TGTGCCAGCAGCTTAGGCAGTTCCGGGGCCAACGTCCTGACTTTC; CDR3: CASSLGSSGANVLTF; D: -; J: TRBJ2-6; V: TRBV11-1; size: -; length: 15
DNA: TGTGCCAGCGGCCACTCGGACAGGGGGTTTAAAGCTTTCTTT; CDR3: CASGHSDRGFKAFF; D: TRBD1; J: TRBJ1-1; V: TRBV3-1/TRBV3-2; size: few; length: 14
DNA: TGTGCCAGCAGCCCCGATGGGGGGAGGGTACCCTACGAGCAGTACTTC; CDR3: CASSPDGGRVPYEQYF; D: TRBD2; J: TRBJ2-7; V: TRBV7-9; size: -; length: 16
DNA: TGTGCCAGCAGCCTGTATCCGGGACAACAAGAGACCCAGTACTTC; CDR3: CASSLYPGQQETQYF; D: -; J: TRBJ2-5; V: TRBV7-2; size: -; length: 15
DNA: TGTGCCTGGAGTGCTCAAGGAGGTCAGCCCCAGCATTTT; CDR3: CAWSAQGGQPQHF; D: -; J: TRBJ1-5; V: TRBV30; size: -; length: 13
DNA: TGTGCCAGCAGTGTGGTTCAGGCGGAGGGAGGAAACACCATATATTTT; CDR3: CASSVVQAEGGNTIYF; D: -; J: TRBJ1-3; V: TRBV2; size: -; length: 16
DNA: TGTGCCAGCAGTGTAGGCGGGGGGTGGGAGACCCAGTACTTC; CDR3: CASSVGGGWETQYF; D: TRBD2; J: TRBJ2-5; V: TRBV2; size: -; length: 14
DNA: TGTGCCAGCACCCTGAACCTAGGAGATTCACCCCTCCACTTT; CDR3: CASTLNLGDSPLHF; D: -; J: TRBJ1-6; V: TRBV6-5; size: -; length: 14
DNA: TGTGCTAGTGGTTCCCCGGCTAGCGGGTATTCCTACGAGCAGTACTTC; CDR3: CASGSPASGYSYEQYF; D: TRBD2; J: TRBJ2-7; V: TRBV12-5; size: once; length: 16